The rows below give T cell receptor beta chains drawn from one sample of a study of CD8 T cells in seronegative destructive rheumatoid arthritis. TCRdb's table, derived via immunoSEQ multiplex PCR, lists solely in-frame clones and lacks some. The sample includes approximately 4,100 clones, 65% to 75% of them seen just once. Specimen: CD8+ T cells from blood. The receptors stem from a woman in her fifties or sixties with seronegative destructive rheumatoid arthritis. Each CDR3 is given with its conserved first and last residue. D genes are given only for firm matches. The size field is filled for only some rows; it gives once, few, many or a size class.

>NA|TRBV30|TRBJ1-2|few|14
CAWSVKDRSYGYTF
TGTGCCTGGAGTGTAAAGGACAGAAGCTATGGCTACACCTTC
>TRBD1|TRBV6-5|TRBJ2-2|NA|13
CASSSRGPGELFF
TGTGCCAGCAGTTCAAGGGGGCCAGGGGAGCTGTTTTTT
>TRBD2|TRBV28|TRBJ2-7|once|16
CASSLWVSGGAYEQYF
TGTGCCAGCAGTTTATGGGTTAGCGGGGGGGCCTACGAGCAGTACTTC
>TRBD1|TRBV25-1|TRBJ1-2|NA|13
CAIPGAGGFGYTF
TGTGCCATCCCCGGGGCAGGGGGCTTTGGCTACACCTTC
>NA|TRBV9|TRBJ2-3|NA|15
CASSAHSASTDTQYF
TGTGCCAGCAGCGCCCACTCCGCTAGCACAGATACGCAGTATTTT
>TRBD1|TRBV27|TRBJ1-2|NA|17
CASSLSWGTGGAYGYTF
TGTGCCAGCAGTTTATCTTGGGGGACAGGGGGCGCCTATGGCTACACCTTC
>NA|TRBV7-6|TRBJ1-1|NA|14
CASSRGGTNTEAFF
TGTGCCAGCAGTAGGGGGGGAACGAACACTGAAGCTTTCTTT
>NA|TRBV2|TRBJ2-5|NA|15
CASSVRGRPVETQYF
TGTGCCAGCAGTGTAAGAGGGAGGCCCGTAGAGACCCAGTACTTC
>NA|TRBV28|TRBJ2-1|NA|13
CASSLLRGNEQFF
TGTGCCAGCAGTTTGTTAAGGGGGAATGAGCAGTTCTTC
>NA|TRBV10-3|TRBJ2-3|NA|17
CAISESFSVSDTDTQYF
TGTGCCATCAGTGAGTCGTTTTCCGTTAGCGACACAGATACGCAGTATTTT
>TRBD1|TRBV2|TRBJ1-1|NA|13
CASSGGQGPEAFF
TGTGCCAGCAGTGGGGGACAGGGCCCTGAAGCTTTCTTT
>TRBD1|TRBV6-1|TRBJ1-4|few|15
CASSEMDRVGEKLFF
TGTGCCAGCAGTGAAATGGACAGGGTAGGGGAAAAACTGTTTTTT
>TRBD2|TRBV15|TRBJ2-7|few|15
CATSPQRGGYYEQYF
TGTGCCACCAGCCCACAACGGGGGGGGTACTACGAGCAGTACTTC
>NA|TRBV7-9|TRBJ1-1|NA|16
CASSLEGQGMNTEAFF
TGTGCCAGCAGCTTAGAAGGGCAGGGAATGAACACTGAAGCTTTCTTT
>NA|TRBV19|TRBJ2-1|NA|14
CASSIGSSYNEQFF
TGTGCCAGTAGTATAGGGAGCTCCTACAATGAGCAGTTCTTC
>NA|TRBV27|TRBJ2-6|NA|14
CASSRVSGANVLTF
TGTGCCAGCAGCAGGGTCTCTGGGGCCAACGTCCTGACTTTC
>TRBD2|TRBV27|TRBJ2-5|large|13
CASSPTSEETQYF
TGTGCCAGCAGTCCAACTAGCGAAGAGACCCAGTACTTC
>NA|TRBV5-1|TRBJ2-7|NA|13
CASSFEGVHEQYF
TGCGCCAGCAGCTTCGAGGGGGTCCACGAGCAGTACTTC
>TRBD2|TRBV9|TRBJ2-2|NA|15
CASSAYGGDTGELFF
TGTGCCAGCAGCGCATACGGGGGGGACACCGGGGAGCTGTTTTTT
>NA|TRBV2|TRBJ2-3|few|14
CASVALSAQDTQYF
TGTGCCAGCGTAGCGTTATCAGCACAAGATACGCAGTATTTT
>TRBD1|TRBV7-9|TRBJ2-2|once|15
CASSTGQGSLGELFF
TGTGCCAGCAGCACGGGACAGGGATCCCTCGGGGAGCTGTTTTTT
>TRBD2|TRBV27|TRBJ2-7|once|15
CASSLSPSGTYEQYF
TGTGCCAGCAGTTTATCGCCTAGCGGGACTTACGAGCAGTACTTC
>NA|TRBV28|TRBJ1-4|NA|15
CASSPVKRRSEKLFF
TGTGCCAGCAGTCCCGTTAAGAGGAGAAGTGAAAAACTGTTTTTT
>TRBD1|TRBV27|TRBJ2-7|NA|16
CASRTTGAPFTYEQYF
TGTGCCAGCAGAACAACAGGGGCCCCATTCACCTACGAGCAGTACTTC
>NA|TRBV11-2|TRBJ1-1|NA|14
CASSRGGTNTEAFF
TGTGCCAGCAGTAGGGGGGGAACGAACACTGAAGCTTTCTTT
>NA|TRBV14|TRBJ2-1|NA|15
CASSQAWAGADEQFF
TGTGCCAGCAGCCAAGCCTGGGCGGGGGCCGATGAGCAGTTCTTC
>TRBD2|TRBV6-5|TRBJ2-1|NA|14
CASSYLGGGNEQFF
TGTGCCAGCAGTTACTTGGGGGGGGGCAATGAGCAGTTCTTC
>TRBD2|TRBV13|TRBJ2-7|NA|14
CASSSSGETYEQYF
TGTGCCAGCAGCTCTAGCGGGGAAACCTACGAGCAGTACTTC
>TRBD1|TRBV19|TRBJ1-1|NA|12
CASRQGSWEAFF
TGTGCCAGTAGACAGGGGTCTTGGGAAGCTTTCTTT